Listed here is a single T cell receptor (beta chain). Its specificity is unknown. These data originate in a study of cytomegalovirus exposure and HLA in healthy donors. The repertoire was sequenced with immunoSEQ multiplex PCR; TCRdb's copy has only in-frame clones and lacks some. The sample holds fewer than 350,000 clones, around 87% seen once. The CDR3 is made up of 16 amino acids. CDR1 is SGDLS and CDR2 is YYNGEE in the germline V gene. V gave up 2 bases and J gave up 2 bases; unmatched junction bases: 4. Study findings and constraints: The authors listed over 150 TCR beta chains as cytomegalovirus-associated. Reports credit the classifier with highly specific, highly sensitive diagnosis of cytomegalovirus status.

V and J are TRBV9 and TRBJ2-2, with 9 bases lining up with TRBD2. Sequencing was performed on PBMCs. The source is a woman aged 18-35 years in good health and CMV-seronegative. The DNA for the CDR3 is TGTGCCAGCAGCGTTGGACTAGCGCCCAACACCGGGGAGCTGTTTTTT. Translation gives CASSVGLAPNTGELFF. The complete variable domain, with remaining parts taken from reference TRBV9 and TRBJ2-2, reads DSGVTQTPKHLITATGQRVTLRCSPRSGDLSVYWYQQSLDQGLQFLIQYYNGEERAKGNILERFSAQQFPDLHSELNLSSLELGDSALYFCASSVGLAPNTGELFFGEGSRLTVL.